Only a few counts were recorded for the clone carrying this TCR beta chain. These data are taken from a study of beta chain features in type 1 diabetes. The entirety of the isolated RNA underwent reverse transcription, so expressed TCRB transcripts were sequenced. The table came from immunoSEQ multiplex PCR; TCRdb's copy has only in-frame clones and leaves some out. The data contain under 950,000 clones, about 17% of them singletons. The material sequenced was naive CD4+ T cells from blood. This receptor was identified in a woman between 18 and 30 years old in good health.

The CDR3: CASSPLAGLDNEQFF. The CDR3 region has the DNA TGTGCCAGCAGCCCCCTAGCGGGATTGGACAATGAGCAGTTCTTC. The chain is built from TRBV5-4 and TRBJ2-1, with 9 nucleotides matching TRBD2. This CDR3 has 15 amino acids. The ends lost 4 bases at V and 5 bases at J; junction bases unmatched: 7. The germline V gene encodes CDR1 SGHNT and CDR2 YYREEE (reference sequence).